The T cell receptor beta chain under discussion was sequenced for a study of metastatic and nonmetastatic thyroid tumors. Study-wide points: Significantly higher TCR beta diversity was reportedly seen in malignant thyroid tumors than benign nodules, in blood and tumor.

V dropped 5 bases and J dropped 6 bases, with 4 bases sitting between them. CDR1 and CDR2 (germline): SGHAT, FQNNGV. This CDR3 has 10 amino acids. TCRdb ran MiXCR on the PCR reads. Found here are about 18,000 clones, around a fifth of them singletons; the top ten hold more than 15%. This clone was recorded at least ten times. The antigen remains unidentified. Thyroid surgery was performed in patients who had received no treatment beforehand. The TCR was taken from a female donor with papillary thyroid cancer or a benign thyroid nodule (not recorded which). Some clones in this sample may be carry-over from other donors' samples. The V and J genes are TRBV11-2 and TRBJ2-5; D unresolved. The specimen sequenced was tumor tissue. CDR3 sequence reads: CASSGQTQYF. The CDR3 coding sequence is TGTGCCAGCAGCGGGCAGACCCAGTACTTC.